The subject of this entry is one TCR beta chain. Its antigen is currently unknown. This specimen belongs to a study of CD8 T cells in ankylosing spondylitis. Findings of the study overall: Some of these motif variants have turned up before, in reports on reactive arthritis synovial fluid and blood. Clones tied to disease were said to be significantly enriched in matched ankylosing spondylitis synovial fluid. Within peripheral blood, clones linked to disease were CD8+ and relatively rare. A TCR beta motif of fewer than ten highly homologous variants appeared characteristic of ankylosing spondylitis blood.

From the 5' RACE reads, TCRdb called clonotypes with MiXCR, one entry per CDR3 protein. The sample includes just under 550,000 distinct CDR3 sequences, approximately 12% of them seen just once. The sample taken for sequencing was blood, either unsorted or a sorted T cell fraction (not recorded which). The sequence came from a male donor with ankylosing spondylitis.

In DNA form, the CDR3 reads TGTGCCAGCAGCCCGGGGGCCTGGAACACTGAAGCTTTCTTT. It encodes CASSPGAWNTEAFF. V and J are TRBV7-6 and TRBJ1-1, with D perhaps TRBD1 (6 bases). Germline CDR1 and CDR2: SGHVS and FNYEAQ. The CDR3 consists of 14 residues. The V end lost 5 bases, the J end lost 1 base, and 11 bases lay between the germline ends.